This T cell receptor (beta chain) was observed in a study of cytomegalovirus exposure and HLA in healthy donors. CDR3 length: 14 amino acids. CDR1 is MNHEY and CDR2 is SVGAGI in the germline V gene. Between the trimmed V and J ends, which lost 0 bases and 4 bases, there was a span of 9 bases. The PCR had 60 Vbeta and 13 Jbeta primers. Assay: immunoSEQ multiplex PCR; the TCRdb copy retains only in-frame clones and omits some. The table lists around 110,000 clones, roughly three quarters of them singletons. The chain recombines TRBV6-5 with TRBJ1-2; D unresolved. The sequence derives from a man aged 25-45 years in good health and CMV-seropositive. Sequencing was performed on PBMCs. CDR3 DNA: TGTGCCAGCAGTTACTCGGAGGGCCCCTATGGCTACACCTTC. As protein: CASSYSEGPYGYTF.